The 2 T cell receptor beta chains below were found in one sample sequenced in a study of circulating CD8 cells and anti-PD-1 response in melanoma. Using 15 ng of total RNA, TCR libraries were made with the QIAseq Immune Repertoire TCR panel. TCRdb redid the calling of the reads with MiXCR, one entry per CDR3 protein. Among roughly 650 distinct CDR3 sequences, approximately 10% were seen once, and the ten largest hold around two fifths. From live CD3+CD8+TCRalphabeta+ cells, four PD-1 and/or TIGIT subsets were sorted. Sequences were derived from CD8+ T cells from PBMCs, sampled at baseline or after one month of anti-PD-1 therapy (not recorded which). These receptors all come from a human donor with melanoma.

This clonotype was seen only a few times. This may arise from a read error, as a much more abundant clone is one base away. The CDR3 here is CASNPGESHTDTQYF. The CDR3 region has the DNA TGCGCCAGCAACCCCGGTGAGAGTCACACAGATACGCAGTATTTT. The chain has TRBV4-1 and TRBJ2-3; D gene unclear. V gave up 7 bases and J gave up 2 bases, with 16 bases separating them. The CDR3 contains 15 residues. From germline, CDR1 is MGHRA and CDR2 YSYEKL.

This clonotype is medium-sized within its sample. V and J are TRBV5-1 and TRBJ2-7; D uncertain. V lost 4 bases and J 2 bases, leaving 7 bases between the germline ends. The CDR3 consists of 12 residues. Germline CDR1 reads SGHRS; CDR2 reads YFSETQ. The CDR3 coding sequence is TGCGCCAGCAGCCCCCAGGCCTACGAGCAGTACTTC. It encodes CASSPQAYEQYF.